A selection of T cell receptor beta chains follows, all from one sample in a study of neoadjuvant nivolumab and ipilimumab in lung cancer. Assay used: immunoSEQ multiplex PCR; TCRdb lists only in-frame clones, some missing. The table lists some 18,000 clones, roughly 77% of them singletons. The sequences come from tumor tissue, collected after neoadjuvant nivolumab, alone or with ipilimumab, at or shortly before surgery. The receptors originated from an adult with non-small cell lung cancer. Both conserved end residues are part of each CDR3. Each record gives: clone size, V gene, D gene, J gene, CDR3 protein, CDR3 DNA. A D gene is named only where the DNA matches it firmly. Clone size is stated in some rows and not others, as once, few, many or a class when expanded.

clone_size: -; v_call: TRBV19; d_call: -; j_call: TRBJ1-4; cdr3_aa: CASSWGVGEKLFF; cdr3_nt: TGTGCCAGTAGTTGGGGAGTTGGTGAAAAACTGTTTTTT
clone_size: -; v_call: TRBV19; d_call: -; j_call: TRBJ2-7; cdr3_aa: CASSISVASYEQYF; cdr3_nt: TGTGCCAGTAGTATATCGGTGGCCTCCTACGAGCAGTACTTC
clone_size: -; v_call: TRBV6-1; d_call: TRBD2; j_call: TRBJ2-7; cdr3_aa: CASSAAGGLGYEQYF; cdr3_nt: TGTGCCAGCAGTGCGGCGGGAGGTCTCGGGTACGAGCAGTACTTC
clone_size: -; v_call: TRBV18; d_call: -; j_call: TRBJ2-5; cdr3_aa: CASSPGRDRQETQYF; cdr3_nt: TGTGCCAGCTCACCAGGGCGGGACAGACAAGAGACCCAGTACTTC
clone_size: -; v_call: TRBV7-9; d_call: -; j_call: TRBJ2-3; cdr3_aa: CASSQQDTQYF; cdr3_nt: TGTGCCAGCAGCCAGCAAGATACGCAGTATTTT
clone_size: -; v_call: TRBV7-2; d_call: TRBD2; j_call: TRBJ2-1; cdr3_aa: CASSSTSGSWNEQFF; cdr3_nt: TGTGCCAGCAGCTCGACTAGCGGGAGTTGGAATGAGCAGTTCTTC
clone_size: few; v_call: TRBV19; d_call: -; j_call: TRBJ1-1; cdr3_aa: CASSIGHTNTEAFF; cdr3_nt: TGTGCCAGTAGTATAGGACACACGAACACTGAAGCTTTCTTT
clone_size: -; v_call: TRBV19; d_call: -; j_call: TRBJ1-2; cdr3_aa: CASSRGNYGYTF; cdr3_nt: TGTGCCAGTAGTAGGGGAAACTATGGCTACACCTTC
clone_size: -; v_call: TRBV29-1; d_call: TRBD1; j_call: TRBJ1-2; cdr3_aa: CSSRQGGLDGYTF; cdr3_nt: TGCAGCTCCCGACAGGGGGGGCTTGATGGCTACACCTTC
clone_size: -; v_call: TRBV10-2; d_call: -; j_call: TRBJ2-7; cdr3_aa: CASSRGRTYEQYF; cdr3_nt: TGCGCCAGCAGTCGCGGGCGTACCTACGAGCAGTACTTC
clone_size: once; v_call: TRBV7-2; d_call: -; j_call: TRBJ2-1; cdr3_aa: CASSSGGLTYNEQFF; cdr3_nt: TGTGCCAGCAGTTCCGGGGGGCTAACCTACAATGAGCAGTTCTTC
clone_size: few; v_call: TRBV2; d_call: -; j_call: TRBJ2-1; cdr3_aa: CASSGRDWKQFF; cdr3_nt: TGTGCCAGCAGTGGACGGGACTGGAAGCAGTTCTTC
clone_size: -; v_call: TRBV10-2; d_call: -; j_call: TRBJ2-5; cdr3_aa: CASSSGWGPGETQYF; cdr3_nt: TGCGCCAGCAGTTCCGGGTGGGGGCCTGGAGAGACCCAGTACTTC
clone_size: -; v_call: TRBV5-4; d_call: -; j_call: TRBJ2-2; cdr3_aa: CASSFNTGELFF; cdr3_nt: TGTGCCAGCAGCTTTAACACCGGGGAGCTGTTTTTT
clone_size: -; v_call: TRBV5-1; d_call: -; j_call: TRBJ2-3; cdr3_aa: CASSWSTSTDTQYF; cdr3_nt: TGCGCCAGCAGCTGGTCCACTAGCACAGATACGCAGTATTTT
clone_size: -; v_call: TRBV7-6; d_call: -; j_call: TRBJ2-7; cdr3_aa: CASSLARDNSYEQYF; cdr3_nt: TGTGCCAGCAGCTTAGCCCGGGACAACTCCTACGAGCAGTACTTC
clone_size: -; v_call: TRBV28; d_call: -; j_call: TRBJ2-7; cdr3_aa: CASSSSGPYEQYF; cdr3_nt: TGTGCCAGCAGTTCCTCAGGGCCCTACGAGCAGTACTTC
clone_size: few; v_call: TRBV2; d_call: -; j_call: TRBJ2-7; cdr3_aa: CASCSPGSVVGEQYF; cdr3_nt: TGTGCCAGCTGTTCACCCGGGTCGGTAGTAGGGGAGCAGTACTTC
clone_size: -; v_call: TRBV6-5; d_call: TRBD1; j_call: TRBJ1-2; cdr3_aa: CASSRLPQGYGYTF; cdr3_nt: TGTGCCAGCAGTCGTCTGCCACAGGGGTATGGCTACACCTTC
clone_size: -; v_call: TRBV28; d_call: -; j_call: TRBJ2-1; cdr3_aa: CASSVGLNNEQFF; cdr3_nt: TGTGCCAGCAGTGTGGGCCTAAACAATGAGCAGTTCTTC
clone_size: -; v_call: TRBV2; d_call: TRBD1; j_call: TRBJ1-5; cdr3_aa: CASNKDRGHQPQHF; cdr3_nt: TGTGCCAGCAACAAGGACAGGGGGCATCAGCCCCAGCATTTT
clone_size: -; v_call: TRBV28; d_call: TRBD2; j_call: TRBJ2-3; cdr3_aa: CASSPGTNTDTQYF; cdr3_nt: TGTGCCAGCAGTCCCGGGACTAACACAGATACGCAGTATTTT
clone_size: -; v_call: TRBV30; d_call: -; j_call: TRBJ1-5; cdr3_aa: CAYPTRDWSNQPQHF; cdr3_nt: TGTGCCTACCCGACCAGGGATTGGAGCAATCAGCCCCAGCATTTT
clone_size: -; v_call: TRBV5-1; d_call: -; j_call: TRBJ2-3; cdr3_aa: CASSQQRAPDTQYF; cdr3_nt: TGCGCCAGCAGCCAGCAAAGGGCCCCAGATACGCAGTATTTT
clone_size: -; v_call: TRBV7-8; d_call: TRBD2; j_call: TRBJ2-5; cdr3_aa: CASSFSGSGRSETQYF; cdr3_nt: TGTGCCAGCAGCTTTAGCGGTAGCGGGAGGAGTGAGACCCAGTACTTC
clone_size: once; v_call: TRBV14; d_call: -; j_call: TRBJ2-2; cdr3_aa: CASSQDGGNSINTGELFF; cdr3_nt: TGTGCCAGCAGCCAAGATGGGGGAAACAGCATTAACACCGGGGAGCTGTTTTTT
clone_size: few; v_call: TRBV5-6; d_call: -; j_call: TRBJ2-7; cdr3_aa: CASSLMWAASYEQYF; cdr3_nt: TGTGCCAGCAGCTTGATGTGGGCCGCGTCCTACGAGCAGTACTTC
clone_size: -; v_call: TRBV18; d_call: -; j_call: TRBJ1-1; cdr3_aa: CASSLRTATMNTEAFF; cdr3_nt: TGTGCCAGCTCACTTCGGACAGCAACCATGAACACTGAAGCTTTCTTT
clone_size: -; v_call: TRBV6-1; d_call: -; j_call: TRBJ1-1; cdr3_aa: CASSPGGYTEAFF; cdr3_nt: TGTGCCAGCAGCCCCGGGGGGTACACTGAAGCTTTCTTT
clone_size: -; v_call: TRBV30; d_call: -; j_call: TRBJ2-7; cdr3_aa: CAWSGGTLQGEQYF; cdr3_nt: TGTGCCTGGAGCGGAGGTACGTTGCAGGGCGAGCAGTACTTC
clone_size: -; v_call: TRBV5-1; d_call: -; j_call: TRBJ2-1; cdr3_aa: CASSLTPTADGEQFF; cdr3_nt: TGCGCCAGCAGCTTAACTCCGACAGCAGACGGTGAGCAGTTCTTC